The next 9 T cell receptor beta chains were all read from a single sample in a study of blood T cell repertoires in COVID-19. Profiling relied on immunoSEQ multiplex PCR, and the TCRdb table lists in-frame clones only, not all of them. The sample consists of around 100,000 clones, approximately 92% of them appearing once. The sample was peripheral blood. The receptors were gathered from a man between 65 and 80 years old with acute or convalescent COVID-19.

V and J are TRBV5-1 and TRBJ1-6; 9 positions match TRBD1. J gave up 9 bases and V 1 base, and 5 bases lay outside the gene matches. CDR1 SGHRS and CDR2 YFSETQ come from the germline V gene. The length of the CDR3 is 15 residues. In DNA, the CDR3 is TGCGCCAGCAGCTTGACAGGGGGCGGAGGTTCACCCCTCCACTTT. Translating gives CASSLTGGGGSPLHF.

The chain employs TRBV10-3 and TRBJ2-7; D is unresolved. The CDR3 covers 11 residues. Germline V gene data show CDR1 as ENHRY and CDR2 as SYGVKD. V lost 3 bases, J lost 4 bases, and 4 bases lay in between. The CDR3 reads CAISERYEQYF. CDR3 DNA: TGTGCCATCAGTGAACGGTACGAGCAGTACTTC.

This rearrangement joins TRBV9 to TRBJ1-3; 8 positions agree with TRBD1. CDR1 SGDLS and CDR2 YYNGEE come from the germline V gene. With V trimmed by 3 bases and J by 2 bases, 4 bases remained unmatched. The CDR3 totals 15 residues. The CDR3 protein is CASSEQGAAGNTIYF. For the CDR3, the DNA is TGTGCCAGCAGCGAGCAGGGGGCAGCTGGAAACACCATATATTTT.

The genes are TRBV27 and TRBJ1-5, with TRBD1 as a possible D gene (5 bases). Per germline, CDR1 MNHEY and CDR2 SMNVEV (reference sequence). Trimming took off 4 bases at V and 7 bases at J, with 17 bases between the two ends. The CDR3 has 15 amino acids. CDR3 in amino acids: CASSSLQGPWQPQHF. CDR3 DNA: TGTGCCAGCAGTTCCCTCCAGGGTCCTTGGCAGCCCCAGCATTTT.

This chain connects TRBV3-1 (or the pseudogene TRBV3-2) to TRBJ2-1, with 13 bases fitting TRBD2. The J segment lost 8 bases and the V segment lost 10 bases, leaving 11 bases of the junction unmatched. The CDR3 contains 15 residues. The germline CDR1 and CDR2 sequences are LGHDT and YNNKEL (reference sequence). DNA for the CDR3: TGTGCCACCCAGTTAACTAGCGGGAGGGCCTATGAGCAGTTCTTC. Protein sequence: CATQLTSGRAYEQFF.

V and J are TRBV5-4 and TRBJ2-3, with 8 bases lining up with TRBD1. The CDR3 runs 14 residues. Unmatched junction bases numbered 7, after V lost 4 bases and J lost 6 bases. The V gene's germline CDR1 is SGHNT and CDR2 YYREEE (reference sequence). The CDR3 loop is CASSTARGLDTQYF. DNA of the CDR3: TGTGCCAGCAGCACGGCCAGGGGGCTGGATACGCAGTATTTT.

The chain recombines TRBV18 with TRBJ1-1; 7 bases agree with TRBD1. The germline V gene encodes CDR1 KGHSH and CDR2 LQKENI. The V segment lost 0 bases and the J segment 7 bases; nucleotides outside the gene matches: 8. This CDR3 has 15 amino acids. The CDR3 DNA reads TGTGCCAGCTCACCACCAAGACAGGGCAGCTTTGAAGCTTTCTTT. Translated: CASSPPRQGSFEAFF. Supplemented by reference TRBV18 and TRBJ1-1, the full variable domain reads NAGVMQNPRHLVRRRGQEARLRCSPMKGHSHVYWYRQLPEEGLKFMVYLQKENIIDESGMPKERFSAEFPKEGPSILRIQQVVRGDSAAYFCASSPPRQGSFEAFFGQGTRLTVV.

V is TRBV4-1 and J is TRBJ2-7; TRBD2 might be the D (5 bases). The V gene lost 2 bases and the J gene lost 4 bases, with 15 bases spanning the gap. Germline assignment: CDR1 MGHRA and CDR2 YSYEKL. There are 15 residues in the CDR3. This chain's CDR3 is CASSQLSSGSYEQYF. CDR3 in DNA: TGCGCCAGCAGCCAACTCTCGAGCGGTTCTTACGAGCAGTACTTC.

The chain carries TRBV11-2 and TRBJ2-1; the match to TRBD1 covers 10 bases. This CDR3 contains 14 residues. V trimming: 3 bases; J trimming: 9 bases; junction bases outside the gene matches: 5. Per germline, CDR1 SGHAT and CDR2 FQNNGV. The chain's CDR3 is CASSFTDRGTEQFF. The CDR3 coding sequence is TGTGCCAGCAGCTTCACGGACAGGGGGACTGAGCAGTTCTTC.